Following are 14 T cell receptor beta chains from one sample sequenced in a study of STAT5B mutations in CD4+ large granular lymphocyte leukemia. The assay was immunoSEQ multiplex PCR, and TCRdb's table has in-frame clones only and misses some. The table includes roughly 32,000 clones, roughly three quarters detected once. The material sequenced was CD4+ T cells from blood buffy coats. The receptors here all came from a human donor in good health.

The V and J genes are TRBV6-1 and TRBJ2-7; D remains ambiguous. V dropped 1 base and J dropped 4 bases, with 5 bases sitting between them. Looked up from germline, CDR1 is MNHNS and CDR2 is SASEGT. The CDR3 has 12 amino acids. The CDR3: CASSEGVYEQYF. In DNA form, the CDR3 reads TGTGCCAGCAGTGAAGGGGTGTACGAGCAGTACTTC.

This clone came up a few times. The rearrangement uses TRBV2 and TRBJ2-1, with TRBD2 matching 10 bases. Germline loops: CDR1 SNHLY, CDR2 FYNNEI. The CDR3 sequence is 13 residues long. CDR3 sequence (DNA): TGTGTCTCCCTGGAGCGGGAGGGCAATGAGCAGTTCTTC. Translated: CVSLEREGNEQFF.

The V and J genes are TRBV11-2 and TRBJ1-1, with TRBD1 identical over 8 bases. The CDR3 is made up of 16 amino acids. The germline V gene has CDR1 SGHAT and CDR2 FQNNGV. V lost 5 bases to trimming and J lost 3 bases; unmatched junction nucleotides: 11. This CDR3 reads CASSARTGRRDTEAFF. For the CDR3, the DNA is TGTGCCAGCAGCGCTAGGACAGGGCGGCGTGACACTGAAGCTTTCTTT.

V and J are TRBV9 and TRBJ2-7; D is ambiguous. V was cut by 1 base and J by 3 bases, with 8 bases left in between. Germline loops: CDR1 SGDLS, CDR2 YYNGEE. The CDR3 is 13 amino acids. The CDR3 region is CASSVNVNYEQYF. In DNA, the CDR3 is TGTGCCAGCAGCGTAAACGTTAACTACGAGCAGTACTTC.

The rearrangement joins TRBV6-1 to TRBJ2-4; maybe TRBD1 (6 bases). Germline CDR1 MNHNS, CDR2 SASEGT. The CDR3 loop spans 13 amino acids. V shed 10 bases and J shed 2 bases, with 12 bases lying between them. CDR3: CATWGTSKNIQYF. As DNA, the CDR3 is TGTGCCACATGGGGGACATCCAAAAACATTCAGTACTTC.

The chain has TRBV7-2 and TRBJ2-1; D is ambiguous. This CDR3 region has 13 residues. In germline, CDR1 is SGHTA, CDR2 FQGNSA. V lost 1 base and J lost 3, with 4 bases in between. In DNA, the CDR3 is TGTGCCAGCAGCTTAGAGAGCTACAATGAGCAGTTCTTC. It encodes CASSLESYNEQFF.

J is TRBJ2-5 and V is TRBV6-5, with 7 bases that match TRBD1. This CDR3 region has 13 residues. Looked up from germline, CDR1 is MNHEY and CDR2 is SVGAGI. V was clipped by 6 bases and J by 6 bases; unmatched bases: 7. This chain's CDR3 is CASRGTVEKTQYF. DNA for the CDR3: TGTGCCAGCAGAGGGACAGTGGAAAAGACCCAGTACTTC.

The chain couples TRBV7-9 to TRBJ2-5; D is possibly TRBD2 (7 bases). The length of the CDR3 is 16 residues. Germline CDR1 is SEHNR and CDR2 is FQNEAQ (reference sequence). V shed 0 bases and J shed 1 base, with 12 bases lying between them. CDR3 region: CASSLAGGGGQETQYF. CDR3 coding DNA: TGTGCCAGCAGCTTAGCTGGAGGGGGGGGCCAAGAGACCCAGTACTTC.

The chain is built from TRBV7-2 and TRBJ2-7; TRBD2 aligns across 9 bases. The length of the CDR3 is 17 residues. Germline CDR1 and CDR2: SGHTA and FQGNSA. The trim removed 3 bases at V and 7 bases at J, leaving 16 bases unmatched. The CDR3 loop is CASSFITLAGGPGEQYF. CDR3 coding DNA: TGTGCCAGCAGCTTCATTACCTTGGCGGGGGGGCCCGGGGAGCAGTACTTC.

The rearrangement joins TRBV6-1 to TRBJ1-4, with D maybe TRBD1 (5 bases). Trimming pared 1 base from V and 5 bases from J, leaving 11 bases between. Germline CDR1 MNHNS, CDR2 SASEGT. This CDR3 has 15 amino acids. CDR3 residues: CASSEGWGLNEKLFF. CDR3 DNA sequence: TGTGCCAGCAGTGAAGGGTGGGGCCTGAATGAAAAACTGTTTTTT.

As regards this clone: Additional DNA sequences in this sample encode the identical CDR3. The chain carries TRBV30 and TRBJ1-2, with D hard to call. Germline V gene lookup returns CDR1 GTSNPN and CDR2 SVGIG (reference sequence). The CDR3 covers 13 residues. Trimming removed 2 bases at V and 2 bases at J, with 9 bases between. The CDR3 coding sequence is TGTGCCTGGAGTTTAGGGATCAACTATGGCTACACCTTC. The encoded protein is CAWSLGINYGYTF.

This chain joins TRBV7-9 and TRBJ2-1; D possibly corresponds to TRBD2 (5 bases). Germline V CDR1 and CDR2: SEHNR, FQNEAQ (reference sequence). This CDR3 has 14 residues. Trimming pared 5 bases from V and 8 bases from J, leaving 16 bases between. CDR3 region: CASSRGSSSHEQFF. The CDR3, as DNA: TGTGCCAGCAGCCGAGGGAGTAGCAGCCATGAGCAGTTCTTC.

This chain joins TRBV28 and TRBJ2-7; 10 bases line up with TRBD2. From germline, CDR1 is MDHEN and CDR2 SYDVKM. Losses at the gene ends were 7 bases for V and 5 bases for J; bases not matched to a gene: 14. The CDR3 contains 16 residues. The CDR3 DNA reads TGTGCCAGCACCGATTATCCGGCTAGCGGGAGCAACGAGCAGTACTTC. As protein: CASTDYPASGSNEQYF.

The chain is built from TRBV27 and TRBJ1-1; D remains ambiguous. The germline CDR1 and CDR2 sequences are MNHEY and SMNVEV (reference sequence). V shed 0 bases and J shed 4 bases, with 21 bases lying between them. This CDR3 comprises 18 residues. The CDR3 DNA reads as TGTGCCAGCAGTTTATCCCTACCTATGAGGAGGAGAGGCACTGAAGCTTTCTTT. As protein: CASSLSLPMRRRGTEAFF.